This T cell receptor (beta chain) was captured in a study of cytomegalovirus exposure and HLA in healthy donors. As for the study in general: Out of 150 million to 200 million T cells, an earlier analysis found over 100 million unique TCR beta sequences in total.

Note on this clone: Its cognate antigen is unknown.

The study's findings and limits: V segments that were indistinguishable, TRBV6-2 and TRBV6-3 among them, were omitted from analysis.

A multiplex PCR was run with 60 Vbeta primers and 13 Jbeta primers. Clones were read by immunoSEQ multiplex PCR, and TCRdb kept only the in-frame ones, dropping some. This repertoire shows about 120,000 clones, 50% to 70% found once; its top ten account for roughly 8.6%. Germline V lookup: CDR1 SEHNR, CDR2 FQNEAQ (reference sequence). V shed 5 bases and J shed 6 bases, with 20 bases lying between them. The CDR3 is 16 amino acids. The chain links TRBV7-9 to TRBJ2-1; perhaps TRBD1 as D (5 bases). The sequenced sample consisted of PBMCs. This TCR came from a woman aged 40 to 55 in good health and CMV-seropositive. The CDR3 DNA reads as TGTGCCAGCAGCCCTAAGTTATGGAACAGGTCCAATGAGCAGTTCTTC. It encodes CASSPKLWNRSNEQFF.